These T cell receptor beta chains were read from a single sample in a study of T cell repertoires in cytomegalovirus infection. These receptors' antigens are unknown. TCRdb called the reads again in MiXCR, with one record for every CDR3 protein. The repertoire holds around 570,000 distinct CDR3 sequences, under 45% seen once, with around 50% in the top ten. The sample here was cultured PBMCs, taken from culture after CMV antigen stimulation. Receptors were obtained from a human donor in good health (CMV status not recorded). Some clones in this sample may be carry-over from other donors' samples. CDR3s include the opening cysteine and the closing phenylalanine or tryptophan.

v_call cdr3_aa
TRBV5-1 CASSLSGVGTEAFF
TRBV19 CASSRVGTVDNEQFF
TRBV12-3/TRBV12-4 CASRSHGTVYNSPLHF
TRBV5-3 CARSLWGQGPYEQYF
TRBV11-2 CASSSMRTSKTDTQYF
TRBV18 CASSPRRDRYEQYF
TRBV7-2 CASSRGVAKNIQYF
TRBV7-2 CASSPSQFYEQYF
TRBV4-1 CASSQQGLAGADTQYF
TRBV11-2 CASSREGQEVPADQPQHF
TRBV19 CASSIQDTGANVLTF
TRBV7-9 CASSSLDSPEKLFF
TRBV6-1 CASITTGGRTGELFF
TRBV28 CASRARILRSEKLFF
TRBV6-1 CASSEGPGQGTGYYGYTF
TRBV7-2 CASSIWTSGRGEQFF
TRBV19 CASRPGGESIQQYF
TRBV7-2 CASSRSGGPYEQYF
TRBV4-2 CASSPSGRAHYGYTF
TRBV7-6 CASSLGLAGGGYNEQFF
TRBV6-5 CASSDPGQGADTQYF
TRBV10-3 CAISESRGSQSSYNEQFF
TRBV3-1 CASSQDQGKETQYF
TRBV27 CASSGGVSYNEQFF
TRBV7-9 CASLGGVYGYTF
TRBV20-1 CSARDAGWEKLFF
TRBV7-2 CASSPPLNEQFF
TRBV4-1 CASSRGLAVGSDTQYF
TRBV20-1 CSARRVPERYEQYF
TRBV20-1 CSASQTSGGTPSTDTQYF
TRBV20-1 CSANPGSEKLFF
TRBV5-1 CASSATGLNSPLHF
TRBV20-1 CSASKTGTGELFF
TRBV7-6 CARSLANGNQEQHF
TRBV7-6 CASSPGGGAGITEAFF
TRBV15 CATSRQGAVTEAFF
TRBV7-2 CATSLRPNTGELFF
TRBV7-2 CASSLTGVVSYEQYF
TRBV2 CASSEVGAAVSEQFF
TRBV5-1 CASSHGSDRVLSYNEQFF
TRBV11-2 CASSPLQGAPYEQYF
TRBV4-3 CASSPGVAVTSKNIQYF
TRBV5-1 CASSLGHRGPLNSPLHF